What follows are 31 T cell receptor beta chains derived from one specimen sequenced in a study of shared clonotypes between healthy human individuals. Using immunoSEQ multiplex PCR, the repertoire was profiled, and TCRdb retains in-frame clones only, with some absent. The data show millions of clones, 95% seen once. The sample consisted of naive CD4+ T cells sorted from blood. Subset reported: CD45RA+ positively selected. The receptors here all came from a young man in good health.

This rearrangement joins TRBV5-1 to TRBJ1-1; TRBD1 agrees at 8 bases. From germline, CDR1 is SGHRS and CDR2 YFSETQ. There are 14 residues in the CDR3. J was trimmed by 4 bases and V by 2 bases; bases with no gene match: 4. The CDR3 region is CASSFDRGGTEAFF. The CDR3 nucleotides read TGCGCCAGCAGCTTTGACAGGGGTGGCACTGAAGCTTTCTTT.

The chain couples TRBV28 to TRBJ2-7, with no clear D. Trimming removed 7 bases from V and 4 bases from J, with 17 bases in between. CDR1 and CDR2 (germline): MDHEN, SYDVKM. CDR3 length: 14 residues. CDR3 bases: TGTGCCAGCATCCTCGGACGCAACCCATACGAGCAGTACTTC. It specifies CASILGRNPYEQYF.

As to this clone: A much more abundant neighbour one base away suggests this may be a read error. Other DNA sequences within the sample encode an identical CDR3. The chain joins TRBV28 to TRBJ1-2; D not resolved. Between the trimmed V and J ends, which lost 3 bases and 4 bases, there was a span of 3 bases. CDR1 is MDHEN, CDR2 SYDVKM, per germline. The CDR3 has 11 amino acids. The CDR3 is CASSFAYGYTF. The CDR3 DNA reads TGTGCCAGCAGTTTTGCCTATGGCTACACCTTC.

The CDR3 sequence is CASSWGSTGELFF. Written as DNA, the CDR3 is TGTGCCAGCAGCTGGGGGAGCACCGGGGAGCTGTTTTTT. The V gene is TRBV7-2, the J gene TRBJ2-2, with D possibly being TRBD1 or TRBD2 (5 bases each). There are 13 residues in the CDR3. Germline V gene lookup returns CDR1 SGHTA and CDR2 FQGNSA. Trimming took off 4 bases at V and 4 bases at J, with 7 bases between the two ends.

The chain links TRBV7-9 to TRBJ2-7; TRBD2 aligns across 7 bases. Looked up from germline, CDR1 is SEHNR and CDR2 is FQNEAQ (reference sequence). The V and J ends lost 6 bases and 1 base, in that order; junction bases with no gene match: 18. This CDR3 contains 18 residues. This CDR3 is CASRLRGITRGLSYEQYF. Here the CDR3 DNA reads TGTGCCAGCAGGTTACGGGGCATAACGCGGGGGTTATCCTACGAGCAGTACTTC.

The chain uses TRBV5-1 and TRBJ1-6; the D gene is possibly TRBD1 (5 bases). Between the trimmed V and J ends, which lost 3 bases and 6 bases, there was a span of 16 bases. The CDR3 is 16 residues long. In germline, CDR1 is SGHRS, CDR2 YFSETQ. The DNA for the CDR3 is TGCGCCAGCAGCTCATCGTCTGGGGGTGGTAATTCACCCCTCCACTTT. Protein: CASSSSSGGGNSPLHF.

This clone occurred once. Other nucleotide sequences in the sample specify the same CDR3. The chain employs TRBV5-1 and TRBJ2-3, with 12 positions matching TRBD2. V trimming: 0 bases; J trimming: 3 bases; junction bases outside the gene matches: 2. The length of the CDR3 is 16 residues. CDR1 is SGHRS, CDR2 YFSETQ, per germline. DNA of the CDR3: TGCGCCAGCAGCTTGGTTCTAGCGGGAGGGACAGATACGCAGTATTTT. Its translation is CASSLVLAGGTDTQYF.

This chain links TRBV19 with TRBJ2-7, with D maybe TRBD1 (6 bases). This CDR3 contains 15 residues. Trimming removed 5 bases at V and 1 base at J, with 15 bases between. Germline CDR1 and CDR2: LNHDA and SQIVND (reference sequence). In nucleotides, the CDR3 is TGTGCCAGTAGTGTCTTCGCAGGGGCTTCCTACGAGCAGTACTTC. Protein sequence: CASSVFAGASYEQYF.

V is TRBV6-5 and J is TRBJ1-4; D perhaps matches TRBD1 (5 bases). The V and J ends lost 1 base and 8 bases respectively, with 11 bases between them. The CDR3 sequence is 14 residues long. From germline, CDR1 is MNHEY and CDR2 SVGAGI. This CDR3 reads CASSYWQGEEKLFF. DNA of the CDR3: TGTGCCAGCAGTTACTGGCAGGGTGAGGAAAAACTGTTTTTT.

The chain is built from TRBV19 and TRBJ1-2; 7 nucleotides align to TRBD1. This CDR3 comprises 14 residues. CDR1 and CDR2 from the germline V gene are LNHDA and SQIVND (reference sequence). Germline trimming cut 6 bases from V and 8 bases from J; bases unmatched to any gene: 12. The CDR3 bases are TGTGCCAGTAGCCCCGGACAGGTGGGAGAGGGCTACACCTTC. It encodes CASSPGQVGEGYTF.

V gene TRBV7-9 combines with J gene TRBJ1-1, with D possibly matching TRBD1 (5 bases). This CDR3 spans 15 amino acids. Trimming took off 0 bases at V and 6 bases at J, with 14 bases between the two ends. Germline loops: CDR1 SEHNR, CDR2 FQNEAQ (reference sequence). In nucleotides, the CDR3 is TGTGCCAGCAGCTTAGCGCAGGGTAAAGGCGCTGAAGCTTTCTTT. Protein product: CASSLAQGKGAEAFF. Full variable domain (missing parts from reference TRBV7-9 and TRBJ1-1): DTGVSQNPRHKITKRGQNVTFRCDPISEHNRLYWYRQTLGQGPEFLTYFQNEAQLEKSRLLSDRFSAERPKGSFSTLEIQRTEQGDSAMYLCASSLAQGKGAEAFFGQGTRLTVV.

The chain recombines TRBV5-5 with TRBJ2-1, with D possibly being TRBD1 (5 bases). Germline CDR1 is SGHKS and CDR2 is YYEKEE (reference sequence). The V gene lost 4 bases and the J gene lost 6 bases, with 11 bases spanning the gap. The CDR3 is made up of 13 amino acids. The chain's CDR3 is CASSMTEPNEQFF. The CDR3, as DNA: TGTGCCAGCAGCATGACAGAGCCCAATGAGCAGTTCTTC.

The chain joins TRBV6-5 to TRBJ2-1; D is perhaps TRBD2 (5 bases). Trimming left V 1 base short and J 8 bases short, with 18 bases between. Germline V lookup: CDR1 MNHEY, CDR2 SVGAGI. The CDR3 sequence is 16 residues long. In DNA form, the CDR3 reads TGTGCCAGCAGTTACTTGAAGAGTACCGAGGGCCATGAGCAGTTCTTC. It encodes CASSYLKSTEGHEQFF.

This chain links TRBV5-8 with TRBJ2-3; a weak D match, TRBD1 (6 bases). CDR3 length equals 16 residues. The V gene's germline CDR1 is SGHTS and CDR2 YDEGEE. Trimming removed 5 bases from V and 5 bases from J, with 21 bases in between. As DNA, the CDR3 is TGTGCCAGCAGATCAGGGGTTTCGGTCTTAGTAGATACGCAGTATTTT. Protein: CASRSGVSVLVDTQYF.

Only one count was recorded for this clone. This chain uses TRBV7-9 with TRBJ2-3; weak D call: TRBD1 (6 bases). This CDR3 region has 15 residues. From germline, CDR1 is SEHNR and CDR2 FQNEAQ (reference sequence). Trimming pared 2 bases from V and 0 bases from J, leaving 9 bases between. The CDR3 sequence is CASSLFGQSTDTQYF. The CDR3 DNA sequence: TGTGCCAGCAGCTTATTTGGACAGAGCACAGATACGCAGTATTTT.

This clone was counted a single time. The rearrangement joins TRBV7-2 to TRBJ1-3, with a weak D call TRBD1 (6 bases). Germline values: CDR1 SGHTA, CDR2 FQGNSA. The CDR3 runs 16 residues. The ends were cut back, 5 bases at V and 0 bases at J, with 14 bases in the middle. Here the CDR3 DNA reads TGTGCCAGCAGCAGGCCGGACAGTTTCTCTGGAAACACCATATATTTT. Translated, it gives CASSRPDSFSGNTIYF.

This chain joins TRBV5-4 and TRBJ2-7, with D hard to call. V was trimmed by 0 bases and J by 6 bases, leaving 10 bases between them. This CDR3 is built from 13 residues. The germline gives CDR1 SGHNT, CDR2 YYREEE (reference sequence). The CDR3 reads CASSLAGRLEQYF. The CDR3 bases are TGTGCCAGCAGCTTGGCCGGTAGGCTCGAGCAGTACTTC.

The V gene is TRBV2, the J gene TRBJ2-7, with 11 bases matching TRBD1. In germline, CDR1 is SNHLY, CDR2 FYNNEI. The CDR3 totals 13 residues. The junction had 5 bases not matched to a gene; V was cut back by 8 bases and J by 5 bases. CDR3 nucleotides: TGTGCCAGCGCTGGACAGGGGGCCAACGAGCAGTACTTC. It yields the protein CASAGQGANEQYF.

The chain links TRBV7-2 to TRBJ2-7; perhaps TRBD1 as D (5 bases). CDR1 is SGHTA, CDR2 FQGNSA, per germline. CDR3 length: 12 residues. Trimming took off 3 bases at V and 5 bases at J, with 8 bases between the two ends. The CDR3 DNA reads as TGTGCCAGCAGCTTTCAGGGCCACGAGCAGTACTTC. It specifies CASSFQGHEQYF.

CDR3 residues: CSVAGRLNTGELFF. CDR3 sequence (DNA): TGCAGCGTTGCGGGGCGCCTCAACACCGGGGAGCTGTTTTTT. This sequence joins TRBV29-1 and TRBJ2-2; D may correspond to TRBD1 or TRBD2 (5 bases each). Looked up from germline, CDR1 is SQVTM and CDR2 is ANQGSEA. CDR3 length: 14 amino acids. V was clipped by 4 bases and J by 2 bases, with 11 bases between them.

This chain joins TRBV7-9 and TRBJ1-2, with unresolved D. Germline V gene lookup returns CDR1 SEHNR and CDR2 FQNEAQ (reference sequence). The ends were cut back, 1 base at V and 8 bases at J, with 8 bases in the middle. The CDR3 totals 12 residues. The chain's CDR3 is CASSLEAPGYTF. The CDR3 DNA reads TGTGCCAGCAGCTTAGAGGCGCCCGGCTACACCTTC.

As DNA, the CDR3 is TGCGCCAGCAGCCAAGTAGACAGGAACTATGGCTACACCTTC. It is translated as CASSQVDRNYGYTF. The rearrangement links TRBV4-1 to TRBJ1-2, with a possible D match to TRBD1 (6 bases). Per the germline V gene, CDR1 is MGHRA and CDR2 is YSYEKL. The CDR3 covers 14 residues. V was trimmed by 1 base and J by 2 bases, leaving 8 bases between them.

The chain recombines TRBV27 with TRBJ1-4; a possible D gene is TRBD1 (5 bases). The CDR3 runs 18 residues. Trimming took off 5 bases at V and 7 bases at J, with 26 bases between the two ends. Germline V lookup: CDR1 MNHEY, CDR2 SMNVEV (reference sequence). This CDR3 reads CASSPRLGRGGAVEKLFF. In DNA form, the CDR3 reads TGTGCCAGCAGTCCCCGTCTTGGGCGGGGCGGGGCGGTTGAAAAACTGTTTTTT.

A remark on this clone: Other DNA sequences in this specimen translate into the identical CDR3. The chain joins TRBV6-6 to TRBJ1-5, with D hard to call. Per germline, CDR1 MNHNY and CDR2 SVGAGI (reference sequence). This CDR3 contains 15 residues. The ends were cut back, 4 bases at V and 0 bases at J, with 10 bases in the middle. The chain's CDR3 is CASSLSVGSNQPQHF. The CDR3 region has the DNA TGTGCCAGCAGTTTGTCGGTAGGTAGCAATCAGCCCCAGCATTTT.

This chain links TRBV6-5 with TRBJ2-5, with 7 nucleotides matching TRBD1. This CDR3 has 15 residues. Germline assignment: CDR1 MNHEY and CDR2 SVGAGI. Losses at the gene ends were 6 bases for V and 5 bases for J; bases not matched to a gene: 12. CDR3 residues: CASSRQGRGRETQYF. CDR3 bases: TGTGCCAGCAGCAGACAGGGACGGGGTAGGGAGACCCAGTACTTC.

The rearrangement uses TRBV10-3 and TRBJ2-3; TRBD2 aligns across 10 bases. Unmatched junction bases numbered 9, after V lost 6 bases and J lost 6 bases. CDR3 length equals 15 residues. Germline V gene data show CDR1 as ENHRY and CDR2 as SYGVKD. The CDR3 bases are TGTGCCATCAGAAGACTAGCGGGCGGGAGGGATACGCAGTATTTT. Translation: CAIRRLAGGRDTQYF.

The J gene is TRBJ1-2, the V gene TRBV5-1, with D perhaps matching TRBD1 (6 bases). Trimming pared 3 bases from V and 4 bases from J, leaving 13 bases between. Per the germline V gene, CDR1 is SGHRS and CDR2 is YFSETQ. There are 14 residues in the CDR3. CDR3 nucleotide sequence: TGCGCCAGCAGCTCATTACAGGGTGCCTATGGCTACACCTTC. Residues: CASSSLQGAYGYTF.

The chain uses TRBV15 and TRBJ2-5; D possibly matches TRBD1 or TRBD2 (5 bases each). The CDR3 sequence is 13 residues long. CDR1 is LNHNV, CDR2 YYDKDF, per germline (reference sequence). Trimming removed 1 base from V and 4 bases from J, with 7 bases in between. CDR3 DNA: TGTGCCACCAGCAGAGTTGGGGGAGAGACCCAGTACTTC. This translates into CATSRVGGETQYF.

The chain carries TRBV6-1 and TRBJ1-2, with D possibly TRBD1 on 5 matching bases. The V gene lost 7 bases and the J gene lost 6 bases, with 9 bases spanning the gap. The germline CDR1 and CDR2 sequences are MNHNS and SASEGT. The CDR3 has 11 residues. This chain's CDR3 is CASTGVDGYTF. CDR3 nucleotide sequence: TGTGCCAGCACGGGGGTTGATGGCTACACCTTC.

CDR3 DNA sequence: TGTGCCAGCAGCTTATTTGGGGGGATAAATTCCGAGCAGTACTTC. Amino acid sequence: CASSLFGGINSEQYF. This rearrangement joins TRBV7-2 to TRBJ2-7, with D perhaps TRBD2 (6 bases). V lost 2 bases and J 6 bases, leaving 17 bases between the germline ends. There are 15 residues in the CDR3. Germline V gene data show CDR1 as SGHTA and CDR2 as FQGNSA.

The chain links TRBV5-1 to TRBJ1-1; a weak D match, TRBD1 (5 bases). The CDR3 sequence is 17 residues long. Trimming removed 7 bases at V and 0 bases at J, with 22 bases between. The V gene's germline CDR1 is SGHRS and CDR2 YFSETQ. The CDR3 DNA is TGCGCCAGCTGCCCCAGCGGGGGACCCCGAATGAACACTGAAGCTTTCTTT. This translates into CASCPSGGPRMNTEAFF.